The 28 T cell receptor beta chains reported below all come from one sample, sequenced in a study of blood T cells in healthy people across ages. The use of a sample-barcoded 5' primer and a J-beta primer mix characterized a second PCR of about 6 to 11 cycles. TCRdb ran MiXCR on the 5' RACE reads and lists one entry per CDR3 protein. The sample contains 600,000 to 650,000 distinct CDR3 sequences, around 54% of which appear only once. The sample comprised blood. The receptors were gathered from a man in his sixties in good health.

This clonotype was counted a few times. The rearrangement joins TRBV6-6 to TRBJ2-7; maybe TRBD1 (6 bases). The CDR3 sequence is 13 residues long. Trimming shortened V by 3 bases and J by 2 bases, and 8 bases separated the two germline ends. CDR1 and CDR2 (germline): MNHNY, SVGAGI (reference sequence). CDR3 amino acids: CASSYPGAYEQYF. CDR3 DNA: TGTGCCAGCAGTTATCCAGGGGCCTACGAGCAGTACTTC.

This clonotype was observed a few times. CDR3 DNA: TGTGCCAGCAGCGTAGGAGGACGGCAAACAGATACGCAGTATTTT. It is translated as CASSVGGRQTDTQYF. The chain has TRBV9 and TRBJ2-3, with D uncertain. CDR1 and CDR2 (germline): SGDLS, YYNGEE. There are 15 residues in the CDR3. The V end lost 0 bases, the J end lost 3 bases, and 11 bases lay between the germline ends.

The J gene is TRBJ2-3, the V gene TRBV3-1; 13 bases map to TRBD2. The CDR3 runs 17 residues. Germline V gene data show CDR1 as LGHDT and CDR2 as YNNKEL (reference sequence). V lost 3 bases, J lost 8 bases, and 11 bases stayed unmatched. CDR3 bases: TGTGCCAGCAGCCAGGGACTAGCGGGGACGGCGGCCGGTACGCAGTATTTT. This sequence encodes CASSQGLAGTAAGTQYF.

The chain joins TRBV7-9 to TRBJ2-1, with 14 bases lining up with TRBD2. The CDR3 consists of 18 residues. CDR1 and CDR2 (germline): SEHNR, FQNEAQ (reference sequence). V lost 3 bases, J lost 0 bases, and 4 bases stayed unmatched. The CDR3 region is CASSFSGLAGGSYNEQFF. The CDR3 DNA sequence: TGTGCCAGCAGCTTCTCCGGACTAGCGGGGGGCTCCTACAATGAGCAGTTCTTC.

V usage is TRBV4-1 and J usage is TRBJ2-1, with a possible D match to TRBD1 (6 bases). In germline, CDR1 is MGHRA, CDR2 YSYEKL. The CDR3 consists of 15 residues. Deletions cut 0 bases from V and 12 bases from J, with 18 bases between. CDR3 sequence reads: CASSQDREGGRGQFF. Here the CDR3 DNA reads TGCGCCAGCAGCCAAGATCGGGAAGGGGGAAGAGGGCAGTTCTTC.

This clonotype was seen more than once but under ten times. J is TRBJ2-7 and V is TRBV7-2, with D uncertain. The CDR3 has 15 residues. Germline V gene sequence: CDR1 SGHTA, CDR2 FQGNSA. Deletions cut 0 bases from V and 0 bases from J, with 9 bases between. The CDR3 region is CASSLAPASSYEQYF. The CDR3 DNA reads TGTGCCAGCAGCTTAGCGCCGGCTAGCTCCTACGAGCAGTACTTC.

This clonotype came up a few times. The genes are TRBV29-1 and TRBJ1-2; the D gene is possibly TRBD1 (6 bases). The V and J ends lost 5 bases and 4 bases respectively, with 14 bases between them. Germline values: CDR1 SQVTM, CDR2 ANQGSEA. The CDR3 extends over 13 amino acids. In nucleotides, the CDR3 is TGCAGCGTTCACAGGGAGGAAACCTATGGCTACACCTTC. Protein: CSVHREETYGYTF.

The V and J genes are TRBV24-1 and TRBJ2-5, with 12 bases that match TRBD2. The CDR3 has 15 amino acids. Trimming at V came to 9 bases and at J to 11 bases, leaving 15 bases not matched to a gene. Germline-derived CDR1 and CDR2 are KGHDR and SFDVKD. The CDR3 region is CATGSSGGASNEQYF. The CDR3 bases are TGTGCCACCGGGTCTAGCGGGGGGGCCAGCAATGAGCAGTACTTC.

The V gene is TRBV12-3 or TRBV12-4, the J gene TRBJ1-2; the D gene is possibly TRBD1 (6 bases). V shed 3 bases and J shed 4 bases, with 12 bases lying between them. The CDR3 covers 14 residues. The CDR3 nucleotides are TGTGCCAGCAGTTTTGGGGGCGAGGGCTATGGCTACACCTTC. It translates to CASSFGGEGYGYTF.

This sequence joins TRBV4-1 and TRBJ1-6; tentatively, D is TRBD1 (5 bases). Deletions cut 3 bases from V and 10 bases from J, with 13 bases between. CDR1 and CDR2 from the germline V gene are MGHRA and YSYEKL. This CDR3 has 14 residues. CDR3 region: CASSQNQGWSPLHF. For the CDR3, the DNA is TGCGCCAGCAGCCAGAACCAGGGTTGGTCACCCCTCCACTTT.

This clonotype was seen just once. CDR3 DNA: TGCAGTGCTCCTCAGGCGCAGGGCTCCGGGGAGACCCAGTACTTC. It codes for CSAPQAQGSGETQYF. The chain recombines TRBV20-1 with TRBJ2-7, with TRBD1 as a possible D gene (5 bases). The DNA end favors TRBJ2-5, so the J call may be wrong. CDR3 length equals 15 residues. CDR1 and CDR2 (germline): DFQATT, SNEGSKA (reference sequence).

On this clonotype: At one end, the junction sequence differs from germline, possibly due to a read error. The V gene is TRBV5-1, the J gene TRBJ2-7; D gene uncertain. The CDR3 contains 11 residues. Germline V CDR1 and CDR2: SGHRS, YFSETQ. The CDR3 region is CTSSNPYEQYF. The CDR3, as DNA: TGCACCAGCAGCAACCCCTACGAGCAGTACTTC.

This clonotype was detected only a few times. The chain joins TRBV12-3 or TRBV12-4 to TRBJ1-5, with D unclear. There are 14 residues in the CDR3. V lost 4 bases and J 2 bases, leaving 9 bases between the germline ends. CDR3 DNA: TGTGCCAGCAGTTGGCAGTATGGCAATCAGCCCCAGCATTTT. Protein product: CASSWQYGNQPQHF.

The V gene is TRBV5-1, the J gene TRBJ2-5, with 13 bases lining up with TRBD2. Germline values: CDR1 SGHRS, CDR2 YFSETQ. The CDR3 loop spans 15 amino acids. V was pared by 4 bases and J by 11 bases, with 11 bases of the junction left unmatched. CDR3: CASSMTSGGYNEQYF. Written as DNA, the CDR3 is TGCGCCAGCAGCATGACTAGCGGGGGGTACAATGAGCAGTACTTC.

This clonotype was picked up a small number of times. The chain combines TRBV4-2 with TRBJ1-4; unclear D gene. This CDR3 contains 15 residues. Germline lookup yields CDR1 LGHNA and CDR2 YNFKEQ. Trimming took off 3 bases at V and 8 bases at J, with 16 bases between the two ends. The CDR3 DNA follows: TGTGCCAGCAGCCACCGATCCCTAGCGGGAGAAAAACTGTTTTTT. Its protein is CASSHRSLAGEKLFF.

The rearrangement uses TRBV5-1 and TRBJ2-6; D unresolved. The CDR3 runs to 15 residues. The V end was cut by 0 bases, the J end by 2 bases, with 6 bases between. CDR1 is SGHRS, CDR2 YFSETQ, per germline. CDR3 bases: TGCGCCAGCAGCTTGGAAACGCCTGGGGCCAACGTCCTGACTTTC. Encoded protein: CASSLETPGANVLTF.

The J gene is TRBJ1-1, the V gene TRBV4-1; D gene ambiguous. The V gene's germline CDR1 is MGHRA and CDR2 YSYEKL. Trimming pared 5 bases from V and 4 bases from J, leaving 17 bases between. This CDR3 is built from 15 residues. CDR3 DNA: TGCGCCAGCAGCACACCCTCGTTAGCCGGCACTGAAGCTTTCTTT. This codes for CASSTPSLAGTEAFF.

Regarding this clonotype: Since a much larger clone is just one base distant, this may be a read error. The chain recombines TRBV7-2 with TRBJ2-1; TRBD1 might be the D (5 bases). Germline V gene lookup returns CDR1 SGHTA and CDR2 FQGNSA. The CDR3 is made up of 16 amino acids. V gave up 1 base and J gave up 5 bases, with 15 bases separating them. The CDR3 DNA sequence: TGTGCCAGCAGCTTAGTGTGGCGGTGGGGCAACAATGAGCAGTTCTTC. Protein sequence: CASSLVWRWGNNEQFF.

This clonotype was seen only a few times. The V and J genes are TRBV29-1 and TRBJ2-5, with D possibly TRBD1 on 5 matching bases. The CDR3 is 12 residues long. Germline lookup yields CDR1 SQVTM and CDR2 ANQGSEA. V gave up 3 bases and J gave up 5 bases, with 10 bases separating them. The CDR3: CSVEGPPETQYF. Written as DNA, the CDR3 is TGCAGCGTTGAGGGGCCGCCGGAGACCCAGTACTTC.

This clonotype appeared a few times. The chain recombines TRBV12-3 or TRBV12-4 with TRBJ1-5; no reliable D call. V dropped 1 base and J dropped 7 bases, with 5 bases sitting between them. The CDR3 extends over 12 amino acids. The CDR3 sequence: CASSLERQPQHF. DNA for the CDR3: TGTGCCAGCAGTTTAGAAAGGCAGCCCCAGCATTTT.

The V gene is TRBV15, the J gene TRBJ2-1, with D maybe TRBD2 (6 bases). The V and J ends lost 1 base and 5 bases respectively, with 9 bases between them. CDR1 is LNHNV and CDR2 is YYDKDF in the germline V gene (reference sequence). The CDR3 has 14 amino acids. Here the CDR3 DNA reads TGTGCCACCAGCAGAGCGGGGGTGAACAATGAGCAGTTCTTC. Translation gives CATSRAGVNNEQFF. Together with reference TRBV15 and TRBJ2-1, the CDR3 gives the full variable domain: DAMVIQNPRYQVTQFGKPVTLSCSQTLNHNVMYWYQQKSSQAPKLLFHYYDKDFNNEADTPDNFQSRRPNTSFCFLDIRSPGLGDTAMYLCATSRAGVNNEQFFGPGTRLTVL.

Only a few counts were recorded for this clonotype. CDR3 loop: CASSLASPRGEQYF. As DNA, the CDR3 is TGCGCCAGCAGCTTGGCCAGCCCTCGAGGGGAGCAGTACTTC. The V and J genes are TRBV5-1 and TRBJ2-7, with TRBD2 as a possible D gene (5 bases). The CDR3 is 14 residues long. Trimming took 0 bases from V and 7 from J, leaving 14 bases between them. Germline V gene sequence: CDR1 SGHRS, CDR2 YFSETQ.

The chain combines TRBV27 with TRBJ2-1; D remains unclear. The CDR3 is 15 residues long. Germline lookup yields CDR1 MNHEY and CDR2 SMNVEV (reference sequence). Trimming stripped 2 bases from V and 2 bases from J, with 10 bases between. The CDR3: CASSLAQSPYNEQFF. CDR3 in DNA: TGTGCCAGCAGTTTAGCCCAGTCCCCCTACAATGAGCAGTTCTTC.

This clonotype was seen only a few times. The chain is built from TRBV5-1 and TRBJ1-2, with D maybe TRBD1 (6 bases). The ends were cut back, 3 bases at V and 2 bases at J, with 11 bases in the middle. The CDR3 consists of 14 residues. Germline CDR1 is SGHRS and CDR2 is YFSETQ. The CDR3 nucleotides read TGCGCCAGCAGCTCACAGGGATCGAACTATGGCTACACCTTC. As protein: CASSSQGSNYGYTF.

The chain has TRBV18 and TRBJ2-7; tentatively, D is TRBD1 (6 bases). This CDR3 is built from 15 residues. Germline V gene lookup returns CDR1 KGHSH and CDR2 LQKENI. V was cut by 6 bases and J by 2 bases, with 17 bases left in between. CDR3 coding DNA: TGTGCCAGCTCCCCAGGACAGACTCAGGCCTACGAGCAGTACTTC. Its translation: CASSPGQTQAYEQYF.

This clonotype was observed a handful of times. This chain links TRBV20-1 with TRBJ2-1, with TRBD2 matching over 11 bases. The ends lost 6 bases at V and 7 bases at J; junction bases unmatched: 5. Germline V gene data show CDR1 as DFQATT and CDR2 as SNEGSKA (reference sequence). The length of the CDR3 is 13 residues. The CDR3 is CSAPGTSGNEQFF. CDR3 bases: TGCAGTGCCCCCGGGACTAGCGGAAATGAGCAGTTCTTC.

This clonotype has just a few counts. This chain links TRBV29-1 with TRBJ2-5; 9 bases fit TRBD1. CDR1 is SQVTM and CDR2 is ANQGSEA in the germline V gene. The CDR3 extends over 16 amino acids. The junction had 9 bases not matched to a gene; V was cut back by 2 bases and J by 2 bases. CDR3 coding DNA: TGCAGCGTTGAAAACCCAGGGACAGGGAAACAAGAGACCCAGTACTTC. This translates into CSVENPGTGKQETQYF.

The rearrangement uses TRBV28 and TRBJ2-7; 10 nucleotides match TRBD1. The germline V gene encodes CDR1 MDHEN and CDR2 SYDVKM. The CDR3 has 15 amino acids. V dropped 2 bases and J dropped 9; count of bases not matched to a gene: 10. CDR3 region: CASSLLLTGGAPQYF. The CDR3 DNA is TGTGCCAGCAGTTTACTTCTGACAGGGGGCGCCCCGCAGTACTTC.